A selection of T cell receptor beta chains follows, all from one sample in a study of T cell repertoires in cytomegalovirus infection. A single record per CDR3 protein comes from TCRdb applying MiXCR to the reads. The top ten hold around 9.6% of the sample, which has 450,000 to 600,000 distinct CDR3 sequences, roughly 12% seen once. What was sequenced was PBMCs. The receptors shown here come from a human donor in good health (CMV status not recorded). Some clones in this sample may be carry-over from other donors' samples. CDR3s leave out the opening cysteine and the closing phenylalanine or tryptophan. The D gene is left open where the match is weak. Some rows mark clone size as missing; the rest say once, few, many or name a class of expanded clone.

clone_size | j_call | d_call | v_call | cdr3_aa
. | TRBJ1-2 | . | TRBV5-4 | ASSPDTANYGYT
many | TRBJ1-1 | . | TRBV5-8 | ASSNRTARIGTEAF
many | TRBJ2-1 | TRBD2 | TRBV7-8 | ASSKRDWVHNEQF
. | TRBJ1-1 | . | TRBV28 | LCGWGTEAF
many | TRBJ1-2 | TRBD1 | TRBV27 | AAGQGANYGYT
many | TRBJ2-1 | TRBD1 | TRBV7-2 | ASRRQGVTYNEQF
few | TRBJ1-3 | . | TRBV19 | ASRESYSGNTIY
. | TRBJ2-7 | . | TRBV20-1 | SARVGSATYEQY
once | TRBJ2-7 | . | TRBV29-1 | SVLLQGSSYEQY
many | TRBJ2-5 | . | TRBV11-2 | ASSFAGETQY
many | TRBJ1-1 | . | TRBV27 | ASSLGRGEAF
many | TRBJ2-7 | TRBD2 | TRBV7-8 | ASSKGLAEYEQY
many | TRBJ1-2 | . | TRBV30 | AWSGTEFYYGYT
many | TRBJ2-2 | . | TRBV24-1 | ATSDTGKSTGELF
few | TRBJ1-2 | TRBD1 | TRBV18 | ASSPQRQGDYGYT
. | TRBJ1-1 | . | TRBV19 | ASSLKIGLTEAF
many | TRBJ2-2 | TRBD1 | TRBV24-1 | ATSDFRGGANTGELF
. | TRBJ1-1 | . | TRBV12-3/TRBV12-4 | ASSLVRTNTEAF
many | TRBJ2-2 | . | TRBV5-1 | ASSFGGRLNTGELF
many | TRBJ2-7 | TRBD1 | TRBV27 | ASSVDRGPNEQY
. | TRBJ1-6 | TRBD1 | TRBV7-3 | ASSLQGNTSPLH
many | TRBJ1-1 | . | TRBV27 | ASSLKVPGWQAF
. | TRBJ2-5 | TRBD1 | TRBV29-1 | SVEDPRTGGRETQY
. | TRBJ2-1 | . | TRBV14 | ASSRQGGSGYNEQF
many | TRBJ2-3 | TRBD2 | TRBV28 | ASTGREYGTDTQY
few | TRBJ1-1 | . | TRBV3-1 | ASSQDGKGTANTEAF
few | TRBJ2-1 | TRBD2 | TRBV7-9 | ASSSAGAGDNEQF
few | TRBJ2-2 | . | TRBV20-1 | SARRGIPNTGELF
many | TRBJ1-1 | TRBD1 | TRBV11-1 | ASSPWDRANTEAF
. | TRBJ2-1 | TRBD2 | TRBV2 | ASSVLAGVDEQF
. | TRBJ2-7 | . | TRBV5-5 | ASSFGTAYEQY
few | TRBJ2-1 | . | TRBV29-1 | SVGLALNNEQF
. | TRBJ2-2 | TRBD1 | TRBV5-1 | ASSLGQGANSGELF
few | TRBJ1-6 | . | TRBV9 | ASSVDGGLAPLH
. | TRBJ2-3 | TRBD2 | TRBV28 | ASSTTGTTTDTQY
many | TRBJ1-2 | . | TRBV4-1 | ASSPSLGGNNYGYT
many | TRBJ2-1 | TRBD2 | TRBV7-8 | ASSLRREGLDEQF
many | TRBJ2-1 | . | TRBV24-1 | ATRRELWGNEQF
. | TRBJ2-7 | TRBD2 | TRBV6-8 | ASSSTGTSGNYEQY
many | TRBJ2-2 | . | TRBV25-1 | ASSDTGGANTGELF
many | TRBJ1-1 | . | TRBV14 | ASSQVQVEAF
many | TRBJ2-1 | . | TRBV7-2 | ASSLEGGSSYNEQF
many | TRBJ1-1 | . | TRBV12-3/TRBV12-4 | ASSPTGGGTEAF
. | TRBJ2-7 | . | TRBV7-9 | ASSSGPNGLHEQY
many | TRBJ2-7 | . | TRBV19 | ASSIGGANPGEQY
. | TRBJ1-1 | . | TRBV20-1 | SAHGAGPTEAF
many | TRBJ1-5 | . | TRBV20-1 | SAPSGNQPQH
many | TRBJ2-1 | TRBD1 | TRBV5-1 | ASSIKTGGSRLEQF
many | TRBJ2-7 | TRBD2 | TRBV6-6 | ASSPQTSGSSYEQY
many | TRBJ2-7 | TRBD2 | TRBV20-1 | SAQPGLAVSEAQY
many | TRBJ2-1 | . | TRBV6-1 | ASRGKGLNQNNEQF
many | TRBJ2-1 | TRBD2 | TRBV6-1 | ASSVTSGRLNEQF
many | TRBJ2-1 | . | TRBV11-2 | ASSLFRYNEQF
. | TRBJ2-1 | TRBD2 | TRBV6-2/TRBV6-3 | ASSPRGERAYNEQF
. | TRBJ1-1 | . | TRBV29-1 | SVWNQNTEAF